One and the same sample provided the 27 T cell receptor beta chains below, sequenced in a study of early T cells in non-severe SARS-CoV-2 infection. TCRdb re-called the 5' RACE reads with MiXCR, one entry per CDR3 protein. The top ten hold about 0.59% of the sample, which has 85,000 to 95,000 distinct CDR3 sequences, 14% to 15% seen once. The sequenced material came from whole blood. The source of these receptors is an adult who was a healthcare worker with PCR-confirmed SARS-CoV-2 infection or an uninfected control (not recorded which).

This clonotype turned up a few times. This chain links TRBV10-1 with TRBJ1-1; D not resolved. The CDR3 sequence is 14 residues long. Germline CDR1 WNHNN, CDR2 SYGVQD (reference sequence). The V and J ends lost 2 bases and 10 bases respectively, with 17 bases between them. For the CDR3, the DNA is TGCGCCAGCAGTGAGGACCGCCACGGGTTTGTAGCTTTCTTT. Its translation: CASSEDRHGFVAFF.

V gene TRBV24-1 combines with J gene TRBJ1-2; D call uncertain. V shed 9 bases and J shed 0 bases, with 4 bases lying between them. Germline V gives CDR1 KGHDR, CDR2 SFDVKD. The CDR3 loop spans 11 amino acids. CDR3 coding DNA: TGTGCCACCTCAGCTAACTATGGCTACACCTTC. It encodes CATSANYGYTF.

This chain connects TRBV5-4 to TRBJ1-2, with D hard to call. The CDR3 covers 14 residues. Trimming removed 4 bases from V and 6 bases from J, with 16 bases in between. CDR1 is SGHNT and CDR2 is YYREEE in the germline V gene (reference sequence). CDR3 sequence reads: CASSILNRVDGYTF. CDR3 nucleotide sequence: TGTGCCAGCAGCATCCTGAATAGGGTCGATGGCTACACCTTC.

The V call is TRBV18, the J call TRBJ2-3; 8 bases line up with TRBD2. V dropped 3 bases and J dropped 1; count of bases not matched to a gene: 9. CDR1 is KGHSH and CDR2 is LQKENI in the germline V gene. The CDR3 loop spans 17 amino acids. The CDR3 loop reads CASSPPGFSGGTDTQYF. As DNA, the CDR3 is TGTGCCAGCTCACCTCCGGGCTTTAGCGGGGGCACAGATACGCAGTATTTT.

Ten or more counts support this clonotype. The gene calls are TRBV28 and TRBJ1-6; possibly TRBD1 for D (6 bases). Germline-derived CDR1 and CDR2 are MDHEN and SYDVKM. This CDR3 has 14 residues. V was trimmed by 7 bases and J by 7 bases, leaving 14 bases between them. For the CDR3, the DNA is TGTGCCAGCATCTTGGGGCAGGGGAATTCACCCCTCCACTTT. This encodes CASILGQGNSPLHF.

The table lists this clonotype with many counts. The rearrangement links TRBV12-3 or TRBV12-4 to TRBJ1-1; possible D gene TRBD1, 6 bases. Deletions cut 4 bases from V and 1 base from J, with 13 bases between. CDR3 length: 15 residues. The CDR3 nucleotides are TGTGCCAGCAGTTATGTAGCAGGGGCGAACACTGAAGCTTTCTTT. This codes for CASSYVAGANTEAFF.

This clonotype was recorded many times. The chain joins TRBV18 to TRBJ1-3; 7 bases fit TRBD1. The CDR3 runs 17 residues. Looked up from germline, CDR1 is KGHSH and CDR2 is LQKENI. Trimming removed 2 bases from V and 0 bases from J; junction bases left unmatched: 7. Written as DNA, the CDR3 is TGTGCCAGCTCACCAAATACAGGGGCTAACTCTGGAAACACCATATATTTT. As protein: CASSPNTGANSGNTIYF.

This clonotype was found many times. CDR3 residues: CASSIGPVNQPQHF. As DNA, the CDR3 is TGTGCCAGTAGTATTGGGCCAGTTAATCAGCCCCAGCATTTT. The chain is built from TRBV19 and TRBJ1-5; D gene ambiguous. CDR1 is LNHDA, CDR2 SQIVND, per germline (reference sequence). V gave up 3 bases and J gave up 4 bases, with 10 bases separating them. The CDR3 has 14 residues. Full variable domain (outside the CDR3, taken from reference TRBV19 and TRBJ1-5): DGGITQSPKYLFRKEGQNVTLSCEQNLNHDAMYWYRQDPGQGLRLIYYSQIVNDFQKGDIAEGYSVSREKKESFPLTVTSAQKNPTAFYLCASSIGPVNQPQHFGDGTRLSIL.

This clonotype was seen a few times. V is TRBV5-4 and J is TRBJ2-3; D call uncertain. With 4 bases removed from V and 4 bases from J, the gap between germline ends came to 7 bases. This CDR3 is 12 amino acids long. Germline lookup yields CDR1 SGHNT and CDR2 YYREEE (reference sequence). The CDR3 sequence is CASSIDADTQYF. The CDR3 coding sequence is TGTGCCAGCAGCATAGACGCAGATACGCAGTATTTT.

This clonotype turned up a few times. DNA for the CDR3: TGTGCCAGCAGTTCCCAACAGGGGAACTATGGCTACACCTTC. Its protein product is CASSSQQGNYGYTF. The chain carries TRBV7-9 and TRBJ1-2; TRBD1 matches 7 bases. Unmatched junction bases numbered 6, after V lost 6 bases and J lost 2 bases. The CDR3 has 14 amino acids. Germline assignment: CDR1 SEHNR and CDR2 FQNEAQ (reference sequence).

This clonotype was picked up a small number of times. The rearrangement links TRBV18 to TRBJ1-1; D remains unclear. The germline V and J ends were trimmed by 4 bases and 3 bases, with 15 bases remaining between them. CDR3 size: 15 residues. The germline CDR1 and CDR2 sequences are KGHSH and LQKENI. CDR3 region: CASSLLDGRDTEAFF. The CDR3 coding sequence is TGTGCCAGCTCACTACTGGACGGTCGGGACACTGAAGCTTTCTTT.

This clonotype was seen ten or more times. The chain is built from TRBV20-1 and TRBJ2-5; 8 positions match TRBD1. Trimming at V came to 5 bases and at J to 4 bases, leaving 3 bases not matched to a gene. Germline V gene sequence: CDR1 DFQATT, CDR2 SNEGSKA (reference sequence). CDR3 length: 12 amino acids. CDR3 nucleotide sequence: TGCAGTGCTGCTGACAGGGGAGAGACCCAGTACTTC. Residues: CSAADRGETQYF.

This clonotype was seen ten or more times. The V gene is TRBV12-5, the J gene TRBJ2-2, with D possibly matching TRBD1 (5 bases). The germline V gene encodes CDR1 LGHNT and CDR2 FRNRAP. The CDR3 has 14 residues. Trimming took 2 bases from V and 4 from J, leaving 8 bases between them. CDR3 sequence: CASGLNRLTGELFF. The CDR3 DNA is TGTGCTAGTGGTTTGAACAGGCTCACCGGGGAGCTGTTTTTT. Filled out from reference TRBV12-5 and TRBJ2-2, the complete variable domain reads DARVTQTPRHKVTEMGQEVTMRCQPILGHNTVFWYRQTMMQGLELLAYFRNRAPLDDSGMPKDRFSAEMPDATLATLKIQPSEPRDSAVYFCASGLNRLTGELFFGEGSRLTVL.

This clonotype came up a few times. The V gene is TRBV11-2, the J gene TRBJ1-1, with D unclear. This CDR3 contains 14 residues. Germline CDR1 reads SGHAT; CDR2 reads FQNNGV. Deletions cut 1 base from V and 5 bases from J, with 11 bases between. The chain's CDR3 is CASSLATGRTEAFF. DNA of the CDR3: TGTGCCAGCAGCTTAGCTACGGGTAGGACTGAAGCTTTCTTT.

This clonotype was found a few times. CDR3 sequence reads: CASSRQLAGGADTQYF. The CDR3 nucleotides are TGTGCCAGCAGCCGGCAGTTAGCGGGGGGGGCAGATACGCAGTATTTT. The chain combines TRBV3-1 with TRBJ2-3; TRBD2 matches 11 bases. Germline-derived CDR1 and CDR2 are LGHDT and YNNKEL (reference sequence). V shed 4 bases, J shed 4 bases, and the junction held 7 bases outside the gene matches. The CDR3 is 16 residues long.

Remarks on this clonotype: Germline and junction disagree at one end, which may indicate a read error. The CDR3 sequence is CTSSPRDRESQPQHF. CDR3 DNA: TGTACCAGCTCACCACGGGACAGGGAAAGTCAGCCCCAGCATTTT. The V and J genes are TRBV18 and TRBJ1-5; TRBD1 aligns across 9 bases. Germline V CDR1 and CDR2: KGHSH, LQKENI. The CDR3 contains 15 residues.

This clonotype was seen a handful of times. The J gene is TRBJ2-7, the V gene TRBV5-5, with D possibly being TRBD1 (6 bases). This CDR3 is 15 amino acids long. The V gene's germline CDR1 is SGHKS and CDR2 YYEKEE (reference sequence). The V and J ends lost 2 bases and 12 bases respectively, with 24 bases between them. The CDR3, as DNA: TGTGCCAGCAGCTTAAGCGTTGGGGACAAGGATCTATGGTACGTC. Translation gives CASSLSVGDKDLWYV.

This sequence joins TRBV29-1 and TRBJ1-2, with a tentative D call TRBD1 (5 bases). Trimming pared 6 bases from V and 5 bases from J, leaving 13 bases between. Germline assignment: CDR1 SQVTM and CDR2 ANQGSEA. The CDR3 sequence is 12 residues long. The CDR3 nucleotides are TGCAGCGTCGCGAAAGGGGAGTATGGCTACACCTTC. Its translation is CSVAKGEYGYTF.

This clonotype was counted a single time. CDR3 in amino acids: CASSLDGARFEKLFF. The CDR3 DNA sequence: TGCGCCAGCAGCTTGGACGGGGCCAGGTTTGAAAAACTGTTTTTT. The chain has TRBV5-1 and TRBJ1-4; D may be TRBD1 (5 bases). Germline V CDR1 and CDR2: SGHRS, YFSETQ. The CDR3 runs 15 residues. Between the trimmed V and J ends, which lost 0 bases and 7 bases, there was a span of 13 bases.

The J gene is TRBJ1-1, the V gene TRBV20-1, with 8 bases that match TRBD1. The CDR3 has 11 residues. Germline CDR1 and CDR2: DFQATT and SNEGSKA (reference sequence). The V segment lost 7 bases and the J segment 6 bases; nucleotides outside the gene matches: 4. CDR3 protein: CSVDRGPEAFF. Here the CDR3 DNA reads TGCAGTGTTGACAGGGGACCTGAAGCTTTCTTT.

This clonotype was recorded at least ten times. The chain is built from TRBV7-7 and TRBJ2-5; 8 nucleotides align to TRBD2. CDR1 is SSHAT and CDR2 is FNYEAQ in the germline V gene (reference sequence). V shed 5 bases, J shed 5 bases, and the junction held 7 bases outside the gene matches. The CDR3 is made up of 14 amino acids. The CDR3 region has the DNA TGTGCCAGCAGCCCCACTAGCGGCCAGGAGACCCAGTACTTC. Protein product: CASSPTSGQETQYF.

This clonotype was picked up many times. This chain connects TRBV11-2 to TRBJ2-1, with 7 positions matching TRBD1. This CDR3 is 12 amino acids long. Germline CDR1 is SGHAT and CDR2 is FQNNGV. J lost 10 bases, V lost 5 bases, and 5 bases had no gene match. CDR3 sequence (DNA): TGTGCCAGCAGCCCGCCGGGACAGGAGCAGTTCTTC. Its protein is CASSPPGQEQFF.

The table lists this clonotype with many counts. This CDR3 is CASSDRDSNSPLHF. CDR3 bases: TGTGCCAGCAGCGACCGGGACTCCAATTCACCCCTCCACTTT. The rearrangement joins TRBV7-9 to TRBJ1-6, with a possible D match to TRBD1 (5 bases). The V end was cut by 5 bases, the J end by 7 bases, with 12 bases between. Germline assignment: CDR1 SEHNR and CDR2 FQNEAQ (reference sequence). CDR3 length: 14 amino acids.

This clonotype was found many times. The chain employs TRBV29-1 and TRBJ1-1; 7 bases line up with TRBD1. J gave up 0 bases and V 5 bases, and 6 bases lay outside the gene matches. In germline, CDR1 is SQVTM, CDR2 ANQGSEA. This CDR3 spans 14 amino acids. The CDR3 here is CSVWTGLMNTEAFF. The CDR3 bases are TGCAGCGTTTGGACAGGACTAATGAACACTGAAGCTTTCTTT.

This clonotype was counted at least ten times. The rearrangement links TRBV5-8 to TRBJ2-1, with 8 bases aligning to TRBD1. The CDR3 is 17 amino acids. V dropped 7 bases and J dropped 7; count of bases not matched to a gene: 19. Germline CDR1 SGHTS, CDR2 YDEGEE. CDR3 in DNA: TGTGCCAGCCACGTTGGAACGGGGACAGGTGGTAGGAATGAGCAGTTCTTC. Translated, it gives CASHVGTGTGGRNEQFF. Looking up the rest from reference TRBV5-8 and TRBJ2-1 gives the full variable domain: EAGVTQSPTHLIKTRGQQATLRCSPISGHTSVYWYQQALGLGLQFLLWYDEGEERNRGNFPPRFSGRQFPNYSSELNVNALELEDSALYLCASHVGTGTGGRNEQFFGPGTRLTVL.

The rearrangement links TRBV20-1 to TRBJ2-2; D is uncertain. The V gene's germline CDR1 is DFQATT and CDR2 SNEGSKA (reference sequence). CDR3 length: 14 amino acids. Trimming took 3 bases from V and 1 from J, leaving 9 bases between them. The CDR3 is CSASWQVNTGELFF. For the CDR3, the DNA is TGCAGTGCTAGCTGGCAGGTGAACACCGGGGAGCTGTTTTTT.

This clonotype was found a few times. This rearrangement joins TRBV2 to TRBJ2-7; D unclear. V was pared by 5 bases and J by 4 bases, with 12 bases between. The length of the CDR3 is 13 residues. Germline V gene lookup returns CDR1 SNHLY and CDR2 FYNNEI. CDR3 residues: CASSMGSIYEQYV. The CDR3 bases are TGTGCCAGCAGTATGGGTAGCATTTACGAGCAGTACGTC.